The 28 T cell receptor beta chains given below trace back to one sample, sequenced in a study of blood T cell repertoires in COVID-19. Data came from immunoSEQ multiplex PCR; TCRdb stores just in-frame clones and leaves some out. The sample lists about 170,000 clones, roughly nine tenths occurring once. Material for sequencing was peripheral blood. All receptors come from a man aged 70 or older with acute or convalescent COVID-19.

The chain uses TRBV10-3 and TRBJ1-1; TRBD1 might be the D (6 bases). This CDR3 comprises 15 residues. Germline values: CDR1 ENHRY, CDR2 SYGVKD. Trimming pared 4 bases from V and 0 bases from J, leaving 12 bases between. CDR3 bases: TGTGCCATCAGTGGGACAGTTCTACTGAACACTGAAGCTTTCTTT. It codes for CAISGTVLLNTEAFF.

The chain couples TRBV6-5 to TRBJ1-1; D not resolved. The CDR3 runs to 14 residues. The V end was cut by 4 bases, the J end by 4 bases, with 13 bases between. Germline V gene sequence: CDR1 MNHEY, CDR2 SVGAGI. The chain's CDR3 is CASSSRRGATEAFF. CDR3 nucleotide sequence: TGTGCCAGCAGTTCCAGACGGGGAGCCACTGAAGCTTTCTTT.

V gene TRBV5-6 combines with J gene TRBJ1-5; the match to TRBD1 covers 10 bases. Germline lookup yields CDR1 SGHDT and CDR2 YYEEEE. The CDR3 is 15 residues long. Losses at the gene ends were 0 bases for V and 5 bases for J; bases not matched to a gene: 2. This chain's CDR3 is CASSLVDRGDQPQHF. Here the CDR3 DNA reads TGTGCCAGCAGCTTGGTGGACAGGGGGGATCAGCCCCAGCATTTT.

J is TRBJ1-4 and V is TRBV5-4; tentatively, D is TRBD1 (5 bases). Trimming stripped 2 bases from V and 4 bases from J, with 12 bases between. The CDR3 covers 15 residues. Germline V gives CDR1 SGHNT, CDR2 YYREEE (reference sequence). The CDR3 protein is CASSFIGGGNEKLFF. The CDR3 nucleotides read TGTGCCAGCAGCTTTATCGGGGGAGGTAATGAAAAACTGTTTTTT. Filled out from reference TRBV5-4 and TRBJ1-4, the complete variable domain reads ETGVTQSPTHLIKTRGQQVTLRCSSQSGHNTVSWYQQALGQGPQFIFQYYREEENGRGNFPPRFSGLQFPNYSSELNVNALELDDSALYLCASSFIGGGNEKLFFGSGTQLSVL.

The J gene is TRBJ2-5, the V gene TRBV11-2; D unresolved. The V gene lost 5 bases and the J gene lost 5 bases, with 9 bases spanning the gap. CDR3 length: 12 residues. CDR1 is SGHAT, CDR2 FQNNGV, per germline. CDR3 DNA: TGTGCCAGCAGCGCGATTCGGGAGACCCAGTACTTC. Its protein product is CASSAIRETQYF. The variable domain in full, completed from reference TRBV11-2 and TRBJ2-5, reads EAGVAQSPRYKIIEKRQSVAFWCNPISGHATLYWYQQILGQGPKLLIQFQNNGVVDDSQLPKDRFSAERLKGVDSTLKIQPAKLEDSAVYLCASSAIRETQYFGPGTRLLVL.

J is TRBJ1-3 and V is TRBV5-4; the D gene is possibly TRBD1 (6 bases). This CDR3 is 14 amino acids long. Per germline, CDR1 SGHNT and CDR2 YYREEE (reference sequence). V was trimmed by 3 bases and J by 1 base, leaving 8 bases between them. The CDR3 nucleotides read TGTGCCAGCAGCTACACAGGGTCTGGAAACACCATATATTTT. This gives the protein CASSYTGSGNTIYF. The variable domain in full, completed from reference TRBV5-4 and TRBJ1-3, reads ETGVTQSPTHLIKTRGQQVTLRCSSQSGHNTVSWYQQALGQGPQFIFQYYREEENGRGNFPPRFSGLQFPNYSSELNVNALELDDSALYLCASSYTGSGNTIYFGEGSWLTVV.

The chain couples TRBV5-6 to TRBJ2-5; 8 bases fit TRBD1. The CDR3 loop spans 14 amino acids. The J segment lost 5 bases and the V segment lost 2 bases, leaving 5 bases of the junction unmatched. Germline assignment: CDR1 SGHDT and CDR2 YYEEEE. CDR3 bases: TGTGCCAGCAGCTTATGGACAGGGTGGGAGACCCAGTACTTC. Amino acid sequence: CASSLWTGWETQYF.

DNA of the CDR3: TGTGCCAGCTCCCTGAGGGGAGGAGACGAAAAACTGTTTTTT. Its protein product is CASSLRGGDEKLFF. The chain has TRBV18 and TRBJ1-4; D is perhaps TRBD1 (5 bases). V was shortened by 6 bases and J by 8 bases, with 16 bases between the two germline ends. This CDR3 region has 14 residues. Germline V gene data show CDR1 as KGHSH and CDR2 as LQKENI.

V is TRBV7-3 and J is TRBJ2-3; D may be TRBD1 (5 bases). The germline V gene encodes CDR1 SGHTA and CDR2 FQGTGA. Trimming removed 5 bases from V and 4 bases from J, with 16 bases in between. The CDR3 is 15 amino acids. CDR3 loop: CASSEWGTIPDTQYF. The CDR3 DNA reads TGTGCCAGCAGCGAATGGGGCACTATTCCAGATACGCAGTATTTT.

The chain carries TRBV7-3 and TRBJ1-1; the match to TRBD1 covers 7 bases. The CDR3 loop spans 14 amino acids. J was trimmed by 11 bases and V by 5 bases; bases with no gene match: 14. Germline V gene data show CDR1 as SGHTA and CDR2 as FQGTGA. For the CDR3, the DNA is TGTGCCAGCAGCCCAGGGGGGACCCGGGACTGGGCTTTCTTT. This encodes CASSPGGTRDWAFF.

This chain joins TRBV18 and TRBJ2-7; D possibly corresponds to TRBD2 (5 bases). Germline assignment: CDR1 KGHSH and CDR2 LQKENI. The length of the CDR3 is 15 residues. V was shortened by 1 base and J by 5 bases, with 15 bases between the two germline ends. This CDR3 reads CASSPLSGNGNEQYF. CDR3 coding DNA: TGTGCCAGCTCACCACTTTCGGGGAATGGTAACGAGCAGTACTTC.

The V call is TRBV11-2, the J call TRBJ2-2, with D possibly matching TRBD1 (5 bases). There are 17 residues in the CDR3. Trimming cost V 1 base and J 5 bases, with 17 bases left between them. Germline assignment: CDR1 SGHAT and CDR2 FQNNGV. Here the CDR3 reads CASSLGFMGRRTGELFF. The CDR3 DNA is TGTGCCAGCAGCTTAGGTTTTATGGGGCGCAGAACCGGGGAGCTGTTTTTT.

V is TRBV11-2 and J is TRBJ2-7; tentatively, D is TRBD1 (8 bases). The germline gives CDR1 SGHAT, CDR2 FQNNGV. Trimming took off 5 bases at V and 3 bases at J, with 26 bases between the two ends. The CDR3 spans 18 residues. Here the CDR3 reads CASSPLLGGSDRVYEQYF. The CDR3 DNA reads as TGTGCCAGCAGCCCGCTTTTGGGGGGGTCGGACAGGGTCTACGAGCAGTACTTC.

The rearrangement uses TRBV6-5 and TRBJ1-6, with unresolved D. Trimming pared 7 bases from V and 9 bases from J, leaving 19 bases between. The CDR3 length is 15 residues. CDR1 is MNHEY and CDR2 is SVGAGI in the germline V gene. This CDR3 is CASKLKWEGFSPLHF. Written as DNA, the CDR3 is TGTGCCAGCAAACTCAAATGGGAGGGCTTTTCACCCCTCCACTTT.

This chain uses TRBV28 with TRBJ2-7, with D possibly matching TRBD2 (5 bases). The germline V gene encodes CDR1 MDHEN and CDR2 SYDVKM. The V end was cut by 8 bases, the J end by 9 bases, with 17 bases between. The CDR3 is 12 residues long. CDR3 region: CASADYFMGQYF. The CDR3 DNA sequence: TGTGCCAGCGCCGACTATTTTATGGGGCAGTACTTC.

This sequence joins TRBV7-9 and TRBJ2-7; 10 bases match TRBD2. Germline values: CDR1 SEHNR, CDR2 FQNEAQ (reference sequence). This CDR3 has 15 residues. J gave up 2 bases and V 1 base, and 2 bases lay outside the gene matches. The CDR3 DNA sequence: TGTGCCAGCAGCTTAGTAGCGGGAGGACCCTACGAGCAGTACTTC. Its translation is CASSLVAGGPYEQYF.

V usage is TRBV5-6 and J usage is TRBJ1-5; 7 nucleotides align to TRBD1. Germline CDR1 SGHDT, CDR2 YYEEEE. Unmatched junction bases numbered 4, after V lost 4 bases and J lost 0 bases. There are 15 residues in the CDR3. CDR3 in DNA: TGTGCCAGCAGCCTGAGGGGGCCTAGCAATCAGCCCCAGCATTTT. This encodes CASSLRGPSNQPQHF.

This chain connects TRBV5-1 to TRBJ2-3; possible D gene TRBD2, 6 bases. V gave up 4 bases and J gave up 2 bases, with 20 bases separating them. Germline-derived CDR1 and CDR2 are SGHRS and YFSETQ. This CDR3 has 17 amino acids. The CDR3 region is CASSPPSSAEVTDTQYF. The CDR3 DNA reads as TGCGCCAGCAGCCCCCCCTCTAGCGCGGAGGTCACAGATACGCAGTATTTT. The whole variable domain, remainder taken from reference TRBV5-1 and TRBJ2-3, is KAGVTQTPRYLIKTRGQQVTLSCSPISGHRSVSWYQQTPGQGLQFLFEYFSETQRNKGNFPGRFSGRQFSNSRSEMNVSTLELGDSALYLCASSPPSSAEVTDTQYFGPGTRLTVL.

This clone was seen a single time. V and J are TRBV12-3 or TRBV12-4 and TRBJ2-7; D might be TRBD1 (5 bases). The CDR3 runs to 13 residues. The V end lost 6 bases, the J end lost 4 bases, and 13 bases lay between the germline ends. CDR3 in DNA: TGTGCCAGCAGGAAAGGGGTGGGGTACGAGCAGTACTTC. It is translated as CASRKGVGYEQYF.

The chain recombines TRBV6-2 or TRBV6-3 with TRBJ2-2; 10 bases line up with TRBD2. This CDR3 region has 15 residues. J gave up 4 bases and V 6 bases, and 5 bases lay outside the gene matches. Germline assignment: CDR1 MNHEY and CDR2 SVGEGT. The CDR3 DNA reads as TGTGCCAGCAGCCTTGAGCGGGGGGGCACCGGGGAGCTGTTTTTT. It specifies CASSLERGGTGELFF.

On this clone: This sample includes further DNA sequences coding for the same CDR3. The gene calls are TRBV5-1 and TRBJ1-2; D ambiguous. CDR3 length: 13 residues. Germline assignment: CDR1 SGHRS and CDR2 YFSETQ. Trimming took off 0 bases at V and 1 base at J, with 4 bases between the two ends. The CDR3 region has the DNA TGCGCCAGCAGCTTGGGAGGTAACTATGGCTACACCTTC. Its protein product is CASSLGGNYGYTF.

The chain couples TRBV6-5 to TRBJ1-3; D gene ambiguous. With 8 bases removed from V and 0 bases from J, the gap between germline ends came to 8 bases. This CDR3 is 13 amino acids long. Germline V gives CDR1 MNHEY, CDR2 SVGAGI. CDR3 residues: CASGGSSGNTIYF. CDR3 nucleotides: TGTGCCAGCGGCGGCAGCTCTGGAAACACCATATATTTT.

The chain is built from TRBV5-3 and TRBJ1-3; D ambiguous. TRBV5-3 is an open reading frame whose function is uncertain. V was trimmed by 0 bases and J by 0 bases, leaving 13 bases between them. CDR3 length: 17 residues. The CDR3 here is CARSLEFECHSGNTIYF. In nucleotides, the CDR3 is TGTGCCAGAAGCTTGGAGTTTGAGTGTCACTCTGGAAACACCATATATTTT.

The CDR3 nucleotides read TGTGCCAGCAGCCTCCGGGGGTTCTCTGGAAACACCATATATTTT. Translating gives CASSLRGFSGNTIYF. The chain uses TRBV3-1 (or the pseudogene TRBV3-2) and TRBJ1-3, with D possibly TRBD1 on 5 matching bases. Trimming took off 4 bases at V and 0 bases at J, with 10 bases between the two ends. CDR1 and CDR2 (germline): LGHDT, YNNKEL (reference sequence). The CDR3 totals 15 residues.

The genes are TRBV11-3 and TRBJ2-1, with 8 positions matching TRBD2. The CDR3 runs 14 residues. CDR1 and CDR2 (germline): SGHNT, YENEEA. After removal of 5 bases from V and 5 bases from J, the junction contained 5 bases not matched to a gene. The CDR3 coding sequence is TGTGCCAGCAGCCCCCGGGGGGGTAACAATGAGCAGTTCTTC. As protein: CASSPRGGNNEQFF.

The chain uses TRBV28 and TRBJ2-7; 11 bases fit TRBD2. The ends lost 6 bases at V and 3 bases at J; junction bases unmatched: 10. CDR1 is MDHEN and CDR2 is SYDVKM in the germline V gene. The CDR3 has 16 amino acids. CDR3 sequence reads: CASSVLTGTSGYEQYF. CDR3 nucleotide sequence: TGTGCCAGCAGCGTCCTTACCGGGACTAGCGGCTACGAGCAGTACTTC. The entire variable domain, with the rest obtained from reference TRBV28 and TRBJ2-7, is as follows: DVKVTQSSRYLVKRTGEKVFLECVQDMDHENMFWYRQDPGLGLRLIYFSYDVKMKEKGDIPEGYSVSREKKERFSLILESASTNQTSMYLCASSVLTGTSGYEQYFGPGTRLTVT.

The genes are TRBV5-1 and TRBJ1-5, with 8 positions matching TRBD1. CDR3 length: 15 residues. The V segment lost 0 bases and the J segment 7 bases; nucleotides outside the gene matches: 6. The germline V gene encodes CDR1 SGHRS and CDR2 YFSETQ. The CDR3 DNA reads as TGCGCCAGCAGCTTGGACGGACAGGGAGGGCAGCCCCAGCATTTT. It yields the protein CASSLDGQGGQPQHF.

The chain carries TRBV4-1 and TRBJ2-5, with 8 bases matching TRBD2. Trimming at V came to 1 base and at J to 5 bases, leaving 6 bases not matched to a gene. The V gene's germline CDR1 is MGHRA and CDR2 YSYEKL. CDR3 length: 15 amino acids. The CDR3, as DNA: TGCGCCAGCAGCCAAGTGGTAGCGGGGCGGGAGACCCAGTACTTC. Its translation is CASSQVVAGRETQYF.